This T cell receptor (beta chain) was identified during a study of T-cell memory formation after mild COVID-19. The study's findings and limits: Clones that shrank (day 15 to 85) were balanced CD4/CD8, whereas later expanders leaned CD4+.

The CDR3 spans 16 residues. CDR1 KGHSH and CDR2 LQKENI come from the germline V gene. V was pared by 3 bases and J by 1 base, with 7 bases of the junction left unmatched. This clonotype has just a few counts. Its antigen is unknown. TCRdb re-derived calls from the 5' RACE reads in MiXCR, one entry per CDR3 protein. The sample includes 150,000 to 200,000 distinct CDR3 sequences, about a fifth of them seen just once. Sequenced sample: PBMCs or a T cell subset sorted from them (not recorded which). This TCR was sampled from a man aged 18-30 years who had mild COVID-19 (a few samples of this study predate the infection). Cell type and time point are not known. V gene TRBV18 combines with J gene TRBJ2-3; 7 bases map to TRBD1. The CDR3 DNA sequence: TGTGCCAGCTCACCCTTACTTGGACAGGGCACAGATACGCAGTATTTT. This gives the protein CASSPLLGQGTDTQYF. The full variable domain, with the rest looked up from reference TRBV18 and TRBJ2-3, is NAGVMQNPRHLVRRRGQEARLRCSPMKGHSHVYWYRQLPEEGLKFMVYLQKENIIDESGMPKERFSAEFPKEGPSILRIQQVVRGDSAAYFCASSPLLGQGTDTQYFGPGTRLTVL.